This TCR beta chain originates from a study of T cell changes during pregnancy in multiple sclerosis. This table comes from immunoSEQ multiplex PCR, and its TCRdb copy is limited to in-frame clones, with some not included. The sample consists of roughly 48,000 clones, 88% of them appearing once. The receptor was derived from a female donor with multiple sclerosis, enrolled in a pregnancy study. The sequencing used CD4+ T cells from peripheral blood mononuclear cells, collected in the second trimester of pregnancy.

DNA of the CDR3: TGTGCCAGCAGCCTAGGGTCACCCAGAGATACGCAGTATTTT. Translating it yields CASSLGSPRDTQYF. The V and J genes are TRBV9 and TRBJ2-3; D gene uncertain. Trimming pared 4 bases from V and 5 bases from J, leaving 14 bases between. This CDR3 comprises 14 residues. Germline CDR1 reads SGDLS; CDR2 reads YYNGEE.